The following is a T cell receptor (beta chain) sequence with its context. Some clones are missing from TCRdb's copy, which holds only in-frame ones; the method was immunoSEQ multiplex PCR. The sample comprises more than 200,000 clones, around 86% of which are singletons, and roughly 7.2% rests with the top ten. This entry belongs to a study of blood T cell repertoires in COVID-19. Across the whole study: Samples representing acute and convalescent COVID-19 were sourced from the United States, Italy and Spain. Nucleic acid was either cDNA or gDNA, and it came from T cells, B-cell-depleted T cells, or PBMCs.

The sequence came from a man aged 30 to 45 in a cohort exposed to, infected with or recovered from COVID-19 (not recorded which). The sample consisted of PBMCs or T cells enriched from blood (not recorded which).

The DNA for the CDR3 is TGTGCCAGCAGCGGGGACAGGCCTGAGGGCAATGAGCAGTTCTTC. It translates to CASSGDRPEGNEQFF. The rearrangement joins TRBV9 to TRBJ2-1, with TRBD1 matching 8 bases. The germline CDR1 and CDR2 sequences are SGDLS and YYNGEE. The length of the CDR3 is 15 residues. J gave up 6 bases and V 3 bases, and 8 bases lay outside the gene matches. Drawing the rest from reference TRBV9 and TRBJ2-1, the complete variable domain is DSGVTQTPKHLITATGQRVTLRCSPRSGDLSVYWYQQSLDQGLQFLIQYYNGEERAKGNILERFSAQQFPDLHSELNLSSLELGDSALYFCASSGDRPEGNEQFFGPGTRLTVL.